The clone carrying this T cell receptor (beta chain) was counted between two and nine times. Its antigen is undetermined. The genes are named according to mouse. Other DNA sequences in this specimen translate into the identical CDR3. These data are taken from a study of tissue T cells after allogeneic stem cell transplantation. General observations from the study: Only a limited share of tissue TCRs appeared in blood or spleen.

Libraries were prepared by immunoSEQ multiplex PCR; TCRdb keeps only in-frame clonotypes and omits some of them. The table shows about 9,000 clones, with approximately 40% occurring only once. As to time point: mouse harvest day 14 after allogeneic transplant. Each mouse received 10^7 T-cell-depleted marrow cells plus 10^6 splenic CD5+ T cells by tail vein. What was sequenced was skin. This clonotype originated in a female BALB/c mouse given C57BL/6 T cells with graft-versus-host disease after an allogeneic hematopoietic cell transplant.

The CDR3 spells CASSLPGNSDYTF. Incomplete CDR3 DNA: TGTGCCAGCAGTCTGCCAGGAAACTCCGACTACACC. The chain has TRBV26 and TRBJ1-2; D not certain. The CDR3 extends 1 residue past the end of the read, so its final part is completed from the germline J gene. The CDR3 has 13 residues. V gave up 2 bases and J gave up 1 base, with 5 bases separating them. CDR1 is KGHPV, CDR2 FQNQEV, per germline (reference sequence).